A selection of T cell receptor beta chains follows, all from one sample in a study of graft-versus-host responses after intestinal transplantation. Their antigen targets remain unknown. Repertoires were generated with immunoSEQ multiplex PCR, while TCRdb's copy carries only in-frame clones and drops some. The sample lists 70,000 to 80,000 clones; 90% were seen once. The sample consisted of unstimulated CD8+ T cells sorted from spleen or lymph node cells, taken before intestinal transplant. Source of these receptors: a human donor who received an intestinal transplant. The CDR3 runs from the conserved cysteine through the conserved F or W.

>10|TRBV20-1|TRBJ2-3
CSAPADTQYF
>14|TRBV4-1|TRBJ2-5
CASSQAGGQETQYF
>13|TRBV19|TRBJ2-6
CASTRSGANVLTF
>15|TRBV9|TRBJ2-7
CASSQGQSITYEQYF
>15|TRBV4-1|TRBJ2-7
CASSHSGTGGYEQYF
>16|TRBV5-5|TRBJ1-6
CASSLFGQGWNSPLHF
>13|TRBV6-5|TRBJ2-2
CASSPQGTGELFF
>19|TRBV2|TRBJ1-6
CASMDRDPILQGYNSPLHF
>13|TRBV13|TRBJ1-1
CASSLAGHTEAFF
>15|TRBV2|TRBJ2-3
CASSDQRDSTDTQYF
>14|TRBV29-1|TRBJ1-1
CSVEDWQGGTEAFF
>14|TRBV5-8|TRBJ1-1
CASSLAWQGDGTFF
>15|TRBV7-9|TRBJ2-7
CASSPRTGGNYEQYF
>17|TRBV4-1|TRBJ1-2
CASSPPQTDRANYGYTF